One T cell receptor (beta chain) is described in this entry. The sample comes from a study of blood T cell repertoires in COVID-19. Study background: Sites across the United States, Italy and Spain contributed samples from acute and convalescent COVID-19. PBMCs, B-cell-depleted T cells, or T cells were the source of the cDNA or gDNA that made up the material.

Germline V gene sequence: CDR1 SGHTA, CDR2 FQGNSA. CDR3 length: 17 amino acids. V lost 2 bases to trimming and J lost 3 bases; unmatched junction nucleotides: 7. As handled by the study authors: Cell counts per sample came from amplifying reference gene primers. Sequencing was performed with immunoSEQ multiplex PCR; in TCRdb, only in-frame clones are kept and a portion is missing. D and trimming were read from the DNA, whereas the V and J calls and clone size are those reported in that table. The repertoire consists of around 320,000 clones, with roughly 90% occurring once and the leading ten covering roughly 2.3%.

This TCR was sampled from a man between 18 and 35 years old with active or convalescent COVID-19. The sequenced sample consisted of peripheral blood. The rearrangement joins TRBV7-2 to TRBJ2-1, with 10 positions matching TRBD2. The CDR3: CASSLPSGGAGYNEQFF. CDR3 nucleotides: TGTGCCAGCAGCTTACCAAGCGGGGGGGCAGGCTACAATGAGCAGTTCTTC. Supplemented by reference TRBV7-2 and TRBJ2-1, the full variable domain reads GAGVSQSPSNKVTEKGKDVELRCDPISGHTALYWYRQSLGQGLEFLIYFQGNSAPDKSGLPSDRFSAERTGGSVSTLTIQRTQQEDSAVYLCASSLPSGGAGYNEQFFGPGTRLTVL.